These T cell receptor beta chains were read from a single sample in a study of shared clonotypes between healthy human individuals. TCRdb's copy holds only in-frame clones and misses some; the assay was immunoSEQ multiplex PCR. The sample has some 2,400,000 clones; around 95% are singletons. The specimen sequenced was naive CD4+ T cells sorted from blood. Receptors originate from a man younger than 30 in good health. The CDR3 runs from the conserved cysteine through the conserved F or W. A D gene is named only where the DNA matches it firmly. Size tells how often a clone was seen (once, few, many) or the class of an expanded clone, and some rows leave it out.

clone_size | j_call | cdr3_length | d_call | v_call | cdr3_nt | cdr3_aa
- | TRBJ2-5 | 14 | TRBD1 | TRBV6-5 | TGTGCCAGCAAACAGGACAGGATCGAAGAGACCCAGTACTTC | CASKQDRIEETQYF
- | TRBJ2-7 | 13 | - | TRBV18 | TGTGCCAGCTCCCAGGGGTCCGCCTACGAGCAGTACTTC | CASSQGSAYEQYF
- | TRBJ2-7 | 13 | - | TRBV6-4 | TGTGCCAGCAGTTCAGGGGTAGGATACGAGCAGTACTTC | CASSSGVGYEQYF
- | TRBJ2-1 | 17 | TRBD2 | TRBV11-2 | TGTGCCAGCAGCGTCCCCGGCGGGAGGGCGTCCTACAATGAGCAGTTCTTC | CASSVPGGRASYNEQFF
- | TRBJ2-5 | 16 | TRBD2 | TRBV6-5 | TGTGCCAGCAGTTCAGGACTAGCGGGAGGCCAAGAGACCCAGTACTTC | CASSSGLAGGQETQYF
- | TRBJ2-2 | 14 | TRBD2 | TRBV2 | TGTGCCAGCATTCGTCAGGGAGGGACCGGGGAGCTGTTTTTT | CASIRQGGTGELFF
- | TRBJ2-3 | 16 | - | TRBV5-1 | TGCGCCAGCAGCTTGGGGGGCCCGGTATCCACAGATACGCAGTATTTT | CASSLGGPVSTDTQYF
- | TRBJ1-2 | 13 | - | TRBV2 | TGTGCCAGCAGTGAACAGGTTTCTGGTGGCTACACCTTC | CASSEQVSGGYTF
- | TRBJ2-6 | 16 | - | TRBV6-5 | TGTGCCAGCAGTTACTCAGGGGGTTCTGGGGCCAACGTCCTGACTTTC | CASSYSGGSGANVLTF
- | TRBJ2-2 | 16 | TRBD2 | TRBV7-3 | TGTGCCAGCAGCTTAACTAGCGGGCCGAACACCGGGGAGCTGTTTTTT | CASSLTSGPNTGELFF
- | TRBJ2-1 | 14 | - | TRBV5-1 | TGCGCCAGCAGCTTGGAGGCCTCCGCTCATGAGCAGTTCTTC | CASSLEASAHEQFF
- | TRBJ2-5 | 11 | - | TRBV27 | TGTGCCAGCAGTGGGCAAGAGACCCAGTACTTC | CASSGQETQYF
- | TRBJ2-7 | 14 | TRBD2 | TRBV6-1 | TGTGCCAGCAGTGTGAGACTAGCGCCATACGAGCAGTACTTC | CASSVRLAPYEQYF
- | TRBJ2-7 | 15 | - | TRBV6-5 | TGTGCCAGCAGACCCCGGGTAGGGGGCTCCTACGAGCAGTACTTC | CASRPRVGGSYEQYF
- | TRBJ1-2 | 13 | - | TRBV7-9 | TGTGCCAGCAGCTTAGTCTCAGGGGACGGCTACACCTTC | CASSLVSGDGYTF
- | TRBJ1-6 | 16 | - | TRBV7-9 | TGTGCCAGCAGCATAGTAAATGCAGGGCTTATCTCACCCCTCCACTTT | CASSIVNAGLISPLHF
- | TRBJ1-1 | 15 | TRBD1 | TRBV5-4 | TGTGCCAGCAGCTTGCCGGGACAGGGGAACACTGAAGCTTTCTTT | CASSLPGQGNTEAFF
- | TRBJ2-2 | 16 | - | TRBV9 | TGTGCCAGCAGCGTAGGACCCCAGGGAGGCACCGGGGAGCTGTTTTTT | CASSVGPQGGTGELFF
- | TRBJ2-2 | 17 | TRBD2 | TRBV9 | TGTGCCAGCAGCGTCGGGACTAGCGGGAGAGGCACCGGGGAGCTGTTTTTT | CASSVGTSGRGTGELFF
- | TRBJ2-3 | 15 | - | TRBV5-4 | TGTGCCAGCAGCCTGACAGGGACTAGCACAGATACGCAGTATTTT | CASSLTGTSTDTQYF
- | TRBJ2-6 | 15 | - | TRBV9 | TGTGCCAGCAGTCTTTTCTACTCTGGGGCCAACGTCCTGACTTTC | CASSLFYSGANVLTF
- | TRBJ2-3 | 13 | - | TRBV5-6 | TGTGCCAGCAGCCGGACCTACACAGATACGCAGTATTTT | CASSRTYTDTQYF
- | TRBJ2-6 | 18 | - | TRBV5-1 | TGCGCCAGCAGCTTGGTGGAGCGCTTGACCTCTGGGGCCAACGTCCTGACTTTC | CASSLVERLTSGANVLTF
- | TRBJ1-2 | 15 | TRBD1 | TRBV4-1 | TGCGCCAGCAGCCACCCGGGACAGTCCTTCTATGGCTACACCTTC | CASSHPGQSFYGYTF
- | TRBJ2-2 | 13 | - | TRBV6-1 | TGTGCCAGCGTTATTCGGACGGACGGGGAGCTGTTTTTT | CASVIRTDGELFF
once | TRBJ2-7 | 12 | TRBD2 | TRBV6-5 | TGTGCCAGCAGCCCCGACAGCGGGGTTCAGTACTTC | CASSPDSGVQYF
few | TRBJ1-5 | 14 | - | TRBV30 | TGTGCCTGGAGTGTACAGGACAGTAGTCAGCCCCAGCATTTT | CAWSVQDSSQPQHF
- | TRBJ2-7 | 17 | TRBD1 | TRBV5-4 | TGTGCCAGCAGCTTGGGGGCCGGGACAGGGAATTCCTACGAGCAGTACTTC | CASSLGAGTGNSYEQYF
- | TRBJ2-7 | 13 | - | TRBV6-1 | TGTGCCAGCACTCCAGGTAGCTCCTACGAGCAGTACTTC | CASTPGSSYEQYF
- | TRBJ2-7 | 14 | - | TRBV5-1 | TGCGCCAGCAGCCAATACGACAACTACTACGAGCAGTACTTC | CASSQYDNYYEQYF
- | TRBJ2-2 | 16 | - | TRBV7-2 | TGTGCCAGCAGCCCTGGACTACCCCCTACGGGAGGGGAGCTGTTTTTT | CASSPGLPPTGGELFF
- | TRBJ2-7 | 14 | TRBD1 | TRBV5-6 | TGTGCCAGCAGCTCCGGGACAGGGCTCGGAGAGCAGTACTTC | CASSSGTGLGEQYF
- | TRBJ2-5 | 11 | - | TRBV19 | TGTGCCAGTAGTATTGCGGAGACCCAGTACTTC | CASSIAETQYF
- | TRBJ1-3 | 15 | TRBD1 | TRBV28 | TGTGCCAGCAGTTTAAATGGACAGGGAATAAACACCATATATTTT | CASSLNGQGINTIYF
- | TRBJ2-7 | 13 | - | TRBV5-6 | TGTGCCAGCAGCTTTTTTCGGGTCTACGAGCAGTACTTC | CASSFFRVYEQYF
- | TRBJ2-7 | 18 | - | TRBV4-1 | TGCGCCAGCAGCCAAGATCCATTTGGGTTCTCGGCGACCTACGAGCAGTACTTC | CASSQDPFGFSATYEQYF
once | TRBJ2-5 | 15 | - | TRBV15 | TGTGCCACCAGCAGAGAAAACGGGTACCAAGAGACCCAGTACTTC | CATSRENGYQETQYF
- | TRBJ1-1 | 11 | - | TRBV4-3 | TGCGCCAGCAGCCGAGGGGGTGAAGCTTTCTTT | CASSRGGEAFF
once | TRBJ1-6 | 12 | - | TRBV6-1 | TGTGCCAGCAGTGAAGAGGGCCCACCCCTCCACTTT | CASSEEGPPLHF
- | TRBJ2-6 | 18 | - | TRBV27 | TGTGCCAGCAGTCCACGACAGGAGCTACTCTCTGGGGCCAACGTCCTGACTTTC | CASSPRQELLSGANVLTF